This T cell receptor beta chain came from a study of T cells in Graves' hyperthyroidism and ophthalmopathy. Comment on this clonotype: The antigen remains unidentified. The junction and the germline gene differ at one end; a read error may be behind it.

Study outcomes and limitations: Blood also contained most expanded thyroid clonotypes above 0.001. The model foresaw ophthalmopathy a median around 6.8 months prior to onset.

RNA transcripts were the template for amplifying TCR beta CDR3 regions. Researchers ran a first-round RT-PCR on the TCR CDR3 using the HTBI primer set. TCRdb re-called the multiplex PCR reads with MiXCR, one entry per CDR3 protein. The sample shows about 360,000 distinct CDR3 sequences, approximately 14% of them seen only once. Germline assignment: CDR1 KGHDR and CDR2 SFDVKD. The CDR3 extends over 12 amino acids. Sequencing used blood. The clonotype was recovered from a woman younger than 30 with Graves' hyperthyroidism that later progressed to Graves' ophthalmopathy. This chain uses TRBV24-1 with TRBJ1-1; no reliable D call. The CDR3 nucleotides read TGTGCCACCAGTTCGGGGAACGCTGAAGCTTTCTTT. Encoded protein: CATSSGNAEAFF.